This is a list of T cell receptor beta chains from one sample in a study of blood T cell repertoires in COVID-19. TCRdb's copy holds only in-frame clones and misses some; the assay was immunoSEQ multiplex PCR. The data hold 220,000 or so clones, with approximately 81% observed a single time. Sequencing input: peripheral blood. Receptors were obtained from a woman aged 60-75 years who had recovered from COVID-19. Both conserved end residues are part of each CDR3.

J gene: TRBJ2-3; V gene: TRBV6-2/TRBV6-3; CDR3 protein: CASSFRDRGRGTQYF
J gene: TRBJ2-2; V gene: TRBV4-3; CDR3 protein: CASSQGGSYTGELFF
J gene: TRBJ1-2; V gene: TRBV29-1; CDR3 protein: CSVEGGQGVWYGYTF
J gene: TRBJ2-5; V gene: TRBV7-9; CDR3 protein: CASSFQPGQGPETQYF
J gene: TRBJ1-3; V gene: TRBV30; CDR3 protein: CAWSGQTGTLENTIYF
J gene: TRBJ2-2; V gene: TRBV2; CDR3 protein: CASSRGFTGELFF
J gene: TRBJ2-1; V gene: TRBV2; CDR3 protein: CASTYAGDFLGGSYNEQFF
J gene: TRBJ2-3; V gene: TRBV9; CDR3 protein: CASEGTVADTQYF
J gene: TRBJ2-5; V gene: TRBV11-2; CDR3 protein: CASSLGTQGGETQYF
J gene: TRBJ1-4; V gene: TRBV11-2; CDR3 protein: CASSSSTGKPNEKLFF
J gene: TRBJ2-1; V gene: TRBV30; CDR3 protein: CAWSGQANVGEQFF
J gene: TRBJ2-7; V gene: TRBV18; CDR3 protein: CASSPGATELEQYF
J gene: TRBJ1-1; V gene: TRBV6-5; CDR3 protein: CASRTGTGRAEAFF
J gene: TRBJ2-7; V gene: TRBV18; CDR3 protein: CASSPGTGGFEQYF
J gene: TRBJ1-3; V gene: TRBV7-6; CDR3 protein: CASSLSGHSGNTIYF
J gene: TRBJ1-5; V gene: TRBV6-5; CDR3 protein: CASSPLGGRQPQHF
J gene: TRBJ2-1; V gene: TRBV14; CDR3 protein: CASTKTGGASGGASSYNEQFF
J gene: TRBJ2-1; V gene: TRBV7-8; CDR3 protein: CASSLARGLQDEQFF
J gene: TRBJ1-1; V gene: TRBV10-3; CDR3 protein: CATRQGGYTEAFF
J gene: TRBJ2-7; V gene: TRBV19; CDR3 protein: CASSIGGGAAYEQYF
J gene: TRBJ1-3; V gene: TRBV5-8; CDR3 protein: CASSWGGPGNTIYF
J gene: TRBJ1-1; V gene: TRBV6-5; CDR3 protein: CASSHGQGVYTEAFF
J gene: TRBJ1-1; V gene: TRBV19; CDR3 protein: CASSQQGRITEAFF
J gene: TRBJ2-2; V gene: TRBV12-5; CDR3 protein: CASGFHAEGGQPPEITGELFF
J gene: TRBJ1-1; V gene: TRBV7-2; CDR3 protein: CASSTRQGLSAFF
J gene: TRBJ2-7; V gene: TRBV7-9; CDR3 protein: CASSHSGGVYEQYF
J gene: TRBJ2-3; V gene: TRBV7-8; CDR3 protein: CASWGDQEHTDTQYF
J gene: TRBJ2-5; V gene: TRBV7-2; CDR3 protein: CASSLVGGGGETQYF
J gene: TRBJ2-2; V gene: TRBV4-1; CDR3 protein: CASSQGTYAGELFF
J gene: TRBJ1-3; V gene: TRBV7-9; CDR3 protein: CASSLFQGAGNTIYF
J gene: TRBJ2-1; V gene: TRBV4-2; CDR3 protein: CASSQDPRASGGGSEQFF
J gene: TRBJ2-2; V gene: TRBV7-2; CDR3 protein: CASSSRGLASGELFF
J gene: TRBJ2-1; V gene: TRBV10-3; CDR3 protein: CAIGGDGDNPLDEQFF
J gene: TRBJ2-7; V gene: TRBV7-9; CDR3 protein: CASSLSLGVEQYF
J gene: TRBJ1-2; V gene: TRBV4-2; CDR3 protein: CASSQERDRVRGYTF
J gene: TRBJ1-1; V gene: TRBV19; CDR3 protein: CASSPRGLNTEAFF
J gene: TRBJ2-7; V gene: TRBV11-2; CDR3 protein: CASSPDSSYEQYF
J gene: TRBJ2-1; V gene: TRBV14; CDR3 protein: CASRRTGKHEQFF
J gene: TRBJ1-2; V gene: TRBV12-3/TRBV12-4; CDR3 protein: CASRPGSGYGYTF